These T cell receptor beta chains were read from a single sample in a study of post-analysis software for immune sequencing data. TCRdb passed the PCR reads through MiXCR, listing each CDR3 protein once. The sample contains 800,000 to 950,000 distinct CDR3 sequences, about 57% of which appear only once. The sequenced sample consisted of blood. The receptors shown here come from a girl between 5 and 17 years old with multiple sclerosis. The CDR3 runs from the conserved cysteine through the conserved F or W. Each record gives: V gene, J gene, CDR3 protein.

v_call: TRBV29-1; j_call: TRBJ2-7; cdr3_aa: CSVPREGVLSYEQYF
v_call: TRBV5-1; j_call: TRBJ1-2; cdr3_aa: CASSPDRTSYGYTF
v_call: TRBV12-3/TRBV12-4; j_call: TRBJ2-6; cdr3_aa: CASSAARGASGANVLTF
v_call: TRBV4-1; j_call: TRBJ2-1; cdr3_aa: CASSHPGRGAYNEQFF
v_call: TRBV4-1; j_call: TRBJ1-1; cdr3_aa: CASSQAAVGNTEAFF
v_call: TRBV5-1; j_call: TRBJ2-7; cdr3_aa: CASSPTERKTYEQYF
v_call: TRBV25-1; j_call: TRBJ2-6; cdr3_aa: CASSEDRGSGANVLTF
v_call: TRBV7-2; j_call: TRBJ1-2; cdr3_aa: CASSSDRGPYGYTF
v_call: TRBV7-9; j_call: TRBJ1-2; cdr3_aa: CASSFYQFAGYTF
v_call: TRBV12-3/TRBV12-4; j_call: TRBJ2-3; cdr3_aa: CASSSGVNTDTQYF
v_call: TRBV2; j_call: NA; cdr3_aa: CASIPGQGRHEQYF
v_call: TRBV12-3/TRBV12-4; j_call: TRBJ1-5; cdr3_aa: CASSPDRGINQPQHF
v_call: TRBV20-1; j_call: TRBJ2-3; cdr3_aa: CSARDFTKSTDTQYF
v_call: TRBV6-1; j_call: TRBJ1-2; cdr3_aa: CASRANILSYGYTF
v_call: TRBV7-9; j_call: TRBJ2-1; cdr3_aa: CASSSDRAEGGEQFF
v_call: TRBV15; j_call: TRBJ2-5; cdr3_aa: CATSRGGAGEETQYF
v_call: TRBV7-7; j_call: TRBJ2-1; cdr3_aa: CASSTAGAHEQFF
v_call: TRBV2; j_call: TRBJ1-1; cdr3_aa: CASSEGSGHTTNTEAFF
v_call: TRBV28; j_call: TRBJ2-1; cdr3_aa: CASQEKSRVSNEQFF
v_call: TRBV3-1; j_call: TRBJ2-3; cdr3_aa: CASSLLRGTGGVTQYF
v_call: TRBV13; j_call: TRBJ2-5; cdr3_aa: CASSLAGGMVGETQYF
v_call: TRBV6-6; j_call: TRBJ2-7; cdr3_aa: CASSYYQSSYEQYF
v_call: TRBV29-1; j_call: TRBJ1-1; cdr3_aa: CSALTGTNTEAFF
v_call: TRBV5-1; j_call: TRBJ1-2; cdr3_aa: CASSWGGLSYGYTF
v_call: TRBV4-1; j_call: TRBJ2-4; cdr3_aa: CASSQSMLAKNIQYF
v_call: TRBV7-2; j_call: TRBJ1-1; cdr3_aa: CASSSDRPSWAFF
v_call: TRBV20-1; j_call: TRBJ2-1; cdr3_aa: CSARSGTSGISYNEQFF
v_call: TRBV15; j_call: TRBJ2-1; cdr3_aa: CATSRGAGTSVEQFF
v_call: TRBV20-1; j_call: TRBJ2-3; cdr3_aa: CSARFGGSTDTQYF
v_call: TRBV20-1; j_call: TRBJ2-7; cdr3_aa: CSASGGTSGYEQYF
v_call: TRBV5-1; j_call: TRBJ2-5; cdr3_aa: CASSLALTSGSQETQYF
v_call: TRBV29-1; j_call: TRBJ2-6; cdr3_aa: CSVDSGTGANVLTF
v_call: TRBV11-2; j_call: TRBJ2-5; cdr3_aa: CASSLVIGTTPGETQYF
v_call: TRBV12-3/TRBV12-4; j_call: TRBJ2-7; cdr3_aa: CASSRIWREGLSQYEQYF
v_call: TRBV20-1; j_call: TRBJ2-7; cdr3_aa: CSARDSSQGEIYYEQYF
v_call: TRBV27; j_call: TRBJ1-6; cdr3_aa: CASSLFQNSPLHF
v_call: TRBV12-3/TRBV12-4; j_call: TRBJ1-5; cdr3_aa: CASSQFRLGAGLMGNQPQHF
v_call: TRBV5-6; j_call: TRBJ2-1; cdr3_aa: CASSLALRGSGQAYNEQFF
v_call: TRBV10-3; j_call: TRBJ2-7; cdr3_aa: CAIAGPLSSYEQYF
v_call: TRBV12-5; j_call: TRBJ2-7; cdr3_aa: CASGQGLYEQYF
v_call: TRBV20-1; j_call: TRBJ2-3; cdr3_aa: CSARTPVGLAGPHTDTQYF
v_call: TRBV29-1; j_call: TRBJ1-1; cdr3_aa: CSVEGLGDTEAFF
v_call: TRBV3-1; j_call: TRBJ2-7; cdr3_aa: CASSQWNSYEQYF
v_call: TRBV20-1; j_call: TRBJ1-2; cdr3_aa: CSAIDRVNYGYTF
v_call: TRBV20-1; j_call: TRBJ2-1; cdr3_aa: CSARDLGIAAQDLTSYNEQFF
v_call: TRBV10-3; j_call: NA; cdr3_aa: CAISESYAGRSGEQYF
v_call: TRBV20-1; j_call: TRBJ2-7; cdr3_aa: CSARGVASYEQYF
v_call: TRBV7-9; j_call: TRBJ2-6; cdr3_aa: CASSLTAGGPSGANVLTF
v_call: TRBV7-9; j_call: TRBJ2-4; cdr3_aa: CASSPPTGWAKNIQYF
v_call: TRBV7-8; j_call: TRBJ2-1; cdr3_aa: CASSLFPSGDYNEQFF
v_call: TRBV7-2; j_call: TRBJ2-7; cdr3_aa: CASSFRISSYEQYF
v_call: TRBV10-3; j_call: TRBJ2-1; cdr3_aa: CAISRRSETYNEQFF
v_call: TRBV29-1; j_call: TRBJ1-2; cdr3_aa: CSVEDYETGGALGYGYTF
v_call: TRBV5-1; j_call: TRBJ2-5; cdr3_aa: CASSSRTSGGHQETQYF
v_call: TRBV6-5; j_call: TRBJ2-7; cdr3_aa: CARLAESYEQYF
v_call: TRBV3-1; j_call: TRBJ2-5; cdr3_aa: CASSPLLAGGDRETQYF
v_call: TRBV29-1; j_call: TRBJ2-3; cdr3_aa: CSVPPGLSTDTQYF
v_call: TRBV5-1; j_call: TRBJ1-5; cdr3_aa: CASSWDRDQPQHF
v_call: TRBV5-1; j_call: TRBJ2-7; cdr3_aa: CASSLWASGSDEQYF
v_call: TRBV6-5; j_call: TRBJ2-2; cdr3_aa: CASSYFGGNTGELFF